Below, 32 T cell receptor beta chains from the same sample are listed, as sequenced in a study of T cells in Graves' hyperthyroidism and ophthalmopathy. TCR beta CDR3 region amplification was performed from RNA transcripts. TCR CDR3 regions were first amplified by RT-PCR with HTBI primers. TCRdb re-called the multiplex PCR reads through MiXCR, storing one row per CDR3 protein. The sample comprises hundreds of thousands of distinct CDR3 sequences, roughly 15% of which are singletons, and about 4.5% rests with the top ten. Source material: blood. Every receptor here comes from a woman aged 40 to 50 with Graves' ophthalmopathy.

The chain combines TRBV20-1 with TRBJ2-5; TRBD1 matches at 9 bases. This CDR3 has 14 amino acids. In germline, CDR1 is DFQATT, CDR2 SNEGSKA (reference sequence). V lost 2 bases and J lost 0; bases outside the gene matches: 1. CDR3 coding DNA: TGCAGTGCTAGAAGGGACAGGGACCAAGAGACCCAGTACTTC. Encoded protein: CSARRDRDQETQYF.

This clonotype was counted at least ten times. The J gene is TRBJ2-7, the V gene TRBV28; TRBD2 matches at 10 bases. The junction had 17 bases not matched to a gene; V was cut back by 3 bases and J by 3 bases. CDR3 length equals 19 residues. Germline-derived CDR1 and CDR2 are MDHEN and SYDVKM. CDR3 residues: CASSLSASGSRAEVYEQYF. The CDR3 coding sequence is TGTGCCAGCAGTTTGTCGGCTAGCGGGAGTAGAGCTGAGGTCTACGAGCAGTACTTC.

The sample holds many counts of this clonotype. The chain employs TRBV30 and TRBJ1-6; no clear D gene. V was pared by 2 bases and J by 8 bases, with 10 bases between. The CDR3 is 13 amino acids. The germline CDR1 and CDR2 sequences are GTSNPN and SVGIG (reference sequence). CDR3: CAWSLTGDSPLHF. CDR3 sequence (DNA): TGTGCCTGGAGTCTGACGGGTGATTCACCCCTCCACTTT.

Many counts were recorded for this clonotype. The chain recombines TRBV12-3 or TRBV12-4 with TRBJ2-2; D is ambiguous. Deletions cut 6 bases from V and 6 bases from J, with 11 bases between. This CDR3 spans 13 amino acids. The CDR3 region has the DNA TGTGCCAGCAGACGGGCCCGGGCCGGGGAGCTGTTTTTT. Protein: CASRRARAGELFF.

In its sample, this clonotype was seen many times. The chain couples TRBV11-3 to TRBJ2-5; the match to TRBD1 covers 10 bases. CDR3 length: 15 residues. Per the germline V gene, CDR1 is SGHNT and CDR2 is YENEEA. With V trimmed by 5 bases and J by 5 bases, 8 bases remained unmatched. The CDR3 coding sequence is TGTGCCAGCAGCGGGAGGACAGGGGGTACGGAGACCCAGTACTTC. It yields the protein CASSGRTGGTETQYF.

This clonotype has only a few counts. The rearrangement joins TRBV7-9 to TRBJ2-7, with 10 positions matching TRBD2. The CDR3 consists of 15 residues. Germline CDR1 reads SEHNR; CDR2 reads FQNEAQ (reference sequence). V lost 6 bases to trimming and J lost 0 bases; unmatched junction nucleotides: 5. The CDR3: CASSRTSGDSYEQYF. Written as DNA, the CDR3 is TGTGCCAGCAGTCGTACTAGCGGGGACTCCTACGAGCAGTACTTC. The full variable domain, with the rest looked up from reference TRBV7-9 and TRBJ2-7, is DTGVSQNPRHKITKRGQNVTFRCDPISEHNRLYWYRQTLGQGPEFLTYFQNEAQLEKSRLLSDRFSAERPKGSFSTLEIQRTEQGDSAMYLCASSRTSGDSYEQYFGPGTRLTVT.

This clonotype was seen at least ten times. The chain recombines TRBV6-5 with TRBJ1-5; no clear D gene. This CDR3 contains 13 residues. V lost 2 bases to trimming and J lost 3 bases, with 5 bases between them. Germline V gives CDR1 MNHEY, CDR2 SVGAGI. The CDR3 bases are TGTGCCAGCAGTTACAGTCCCAATCAGCCCCAGCATTTT. Protein: CASSYSPNQPQHF.

The chain combines TRBV6-2 or TRBV6-3 with TRBJ2-5; 9 bases match TRBD1. The CDR3 contains 15 residues. CDR1 MNHEY and CDR2 SVGEGT come from the germline V gene. With V trimmed by 4 bases and J by 7 bases, 10 bases remained unmatched. CDR3 nucleotides: TGTGCCAGCAGTTCCCAGGGACAGGGCGCGGGGACCCAGTACTTC. It translates to CASSSQGQGAGTQYF.

This clonotype was detected many times. The chain recombines TRBV28 with TRBJ1-1; D may be TRBD1 (6 bases). Per the germline V gene, CDR1 is MDHEN and CDR2 is SYDVKM. With 3 bases removed from V and 5 bases from J, the gap between germline ends came to 13 bases. The CDR3 runs 14 residues. Written as DNA, the CDR3 is TGTGCCAGCAGTTTGATCCGGGGGGCGACTGAAGCTTTCTTT. This sequence encodes CASSLIRGATEAFF.

This clonotype showed up many times. The chain is built from TRBV28 and TRBJ1-1; D remains unclear. CDR1 is MDHEN, CDR2 SYDVKM, per germline. V was cut by 3 bases and J by 7 bases, with 15 bases left in between. The CDR3 is 14 residues long. This CDR3 reads CASSLDSGSGEAFF. The CDR3 bases are TGTGCCAGCAGTTTGGATTCGGGATCTGGTGAAGCTTTCTTT.

This clonotype occurred many times. V gene TRBV27 combines with J gene TRBJ1-2, with 11 bases aligning to TRBD1. Germline loops: CDR1 MNHEY, CDR2 SMNVEV (reference sequence). V lost 2 bases and J lost 7; bases outside the gene matches: 6. The CDR3 extends over 15 amino acids. DNA of the CDR3: TGTGCCAGCAGTTTACAGGGACAGGGGGAAGGTGGCTACACCTTC. Amino acid sequence: CASSLQGQGEGGYTF.

This clonotype came up a few times. The gene calls are TRBV4-1 and TRBJ1-2; weak D call: TRBD1 (5 bases). Between the trimmed V and J ends, which lost 4 bases and 2 bases, there was a span of 17 bases. This CDR3 has 16 amino acids. From germline, CDR1 is MGHRA and CDR2 YSYEKL. The DNA for the CDR3 is TGCGCCAGCAGCCTCATGAGGCCCCAGGGCAACTATGGCTACACCTTC. This codes for CASSLMRPQGNYGYTF.

This clonotype turned up a few times. The chain couples TRBV6-1 to TRBJ2-7, with 13 bases identical to TRBD2. Germline V lookup: CDR1 MNHNS, CDR2 SASEGT. The CDR3 length is 15 residues. V was pared by 7 bases and J by 5 bases, with 8 bases of the junction left unmatched. CDR3 DNA: TGTGCCAGCATGCTTTGGACTAGCGGGAGTGACGAGCAGTACTTC. Encoded protein: CASMLWTSGSDEQYF.

The chain employs TRBV6-1 and TRBJ2-2; 8 bases align to TRBD1. This CDR3 has 14 residues. Germline V lookup: CDR1 MNHNS, CDR2 SASEGT. V was pared by 3 bases and J by 8 bases, with 5 bases of the junction left unmatched. CDR3: CASSETGAFGELFF. As DNA, the CDR3 is TGTGCCAGCAGTGAGACAGGGGCGTTTGGGGAGCTGTTTTTT.

The J gene is TRBJ2-5, the V gene TRBV7-2; TRBD2 is a possible D gene (6 bases). V was cut by 3 bases and J by 5 bases, with 13 bases left in between. Germline V gives CDR1 SGHTA, CDR2 FQGNSA. There are 14 residues in the CDR3. The CDR3 spells CASSLVPAGETQYF. The CDR3 region has the DNA TGTGCCAGCAGCTTGGTTCCGGCGGGGGAGACCCAGTACTTC.

The chain recombines TRBV18 with TRBJ1-1; D not certain. CDR1 is KGHSH, CDR2 LQKENI, per germline. The CDR3 runs 12 residues. Between the trimmed V and J ends, which lost 1 base and 10 bases, there was a span of 10 bases. The CDR3 DNA reads as TGTGCCAGCTCACCACAGGAGGAGGGAGCTTTCTTT. This encodes CASSPQEEGAFF.

This clonotype was observed many times. The chain combines TRBV7-2 with TRBJ1-2, with 8 bases identical to TRBD1. Trimming removed 2 bases from V and 0 bases from J; junction bases left unmatched: 2. The CDR3 consists of 15 residues. The germline gives CDR1 SGHTA, CDR2 FQGNSA. The CDR3 DNA reads as TGTGCCAGCAGCTTACGACAGGGGTCTAACTATGGCTACACCTTC. Translated, it gives CASSLRQGSNYGYTF.

This clonotype was found many times. This chain joins TRBV15 and TRBJ2-7; 10 nucleotides align to TRBD2. This CDR3 contains 16 residues. Losses at the gene ends were 1 base for V and 1 base for J; bases not matched to a gene: 4. The germline V gene has CDR1 LNHNV and CDR2 YYDKDF (reference sequence). CDR3 residues: CATSRGEGLASYEQYF. The CDR3 DNA reads as TGTGCCACCAGCAGAGGCGAGGGACTAGCGTCCTACGAGCAGTACTTC.

This clonotype was counted ten times or more. The chain couples TRBV6-2 or TRBV6-3 to TRBJ2-2, with TRBD2 matching 10 bases. The V gene's germline CDR1 is MNHEY and CDR2 SVGEGT. The CDR3 covers 16 residues. The V gene end was trimmed by 6 bases and the J gene end by 1 base; junction bases not matched to a gene: 5. CDR3 protein: CASSPWTSGNTGELFF. The CDR3, as DNA: TGTGCCAGCAGCCCTTGGACTAGCGGGAACACCGGGGAGCTGTTTTTT.

As to this clonotype: One base away lies a much larger clone, so this may be a sequencing read error. The V call is TRBV28, the J call TRBJ1-2; no definite D call. The germline CDR1 and CDR2 sequences are MDHEN and SYDVKM. The CDR3 sequence is 15 residues long. V was trimmed by 2 bases and J by 4 bases, leaving 14 bases between them. CDR3 loop: CASSLVPEAPYGYTF. The CDR3 nucleotides are TGTGCCAGCAGTTTAGTGCCGGAGGCGCCCTATGGCTACACCTTC.

This clonotype was seen a handful of times. The J gene is TRBJ2-5, the V gene TRBV6-2 or TRBV6-3; D remains ambiguous. Trimming left V 6 bases short and J 1 base short, with 12 bases between. This CDR3 has 14 residues. The germline CDR1 and CDR2 sequences are MNHEY and SVGEGT. The chain's CDR3 is CASRPRLFQETQYF. CDR3 DNA sequence: TGTGCCAGCAGGCCCAGGCTTTTCCAAGAGACCCAGTACTTC.

This clonotype showed up many times. This chain joins TRBV28 and TRBJ2-7; 12 nucleotides line up with TRBD2. V lost 2 bases to trimming and J lost 2 bases; unmatched junction nucleotides: 4. The length of the CDR3 is 16 residues. Per germline, CDR1 MDHEN and CDR2 SYDVKM. The CDR3 DNA sequence: TGTGCCAGCAGTTTAGCTAGCGGGAGGGTAACCTACGAGCAGTACTTC. Its translation: CASSLASGRVTYEQYF.

The chain is built from TRBV7-2 and TRBJ2-5, with D maybe TRBD2 (5 bases). Trimming took off 4 bases at V and 3 bases at J, with 9 bases between the two ends. Germline values: CDR1 SGHTA, CDR2 FQGNSA. CDR3 length equals 13 residues. This chain's CDR3 is CASSSRREETQYF. In DNA form, the CDR3 reads TGTGCCAGCAGCTCTAGGCGGGAAGAGACCCAGTACTTC.

This chain links TRBV20-1 with TRBJ2-5; D may be TRBD2 (6 bases). Between the trimmed V and J ends, which lost 0 bases and 2 bases, there was a span of 19 bases. CDR1 and CDR2 (germline): DFQATT, SNEGSKA (reference sequence). This CDR3 region has 17 residues. This CDR3 reads CSARDGLGVSGQETQYF. CDR3 sequence (DNA): TGCAGTGCTAGAGATGGTCTGGGGGTTAGCGGACAAGAGACCCAGTACTTC.

This clonotype was seen just once. This may arise from a read error, as a much more abundant clone is one base away. The genes are TRBV18 and TRBJ2-1, with no clear D. The CDR3 loop spans 14 amino acids. V gave up 4 bases and J gave up 5 bases, with 12 bases separating them. In germline, CDR1 is KGHSH, CDR2 LQKENI. The DNA for the CDR3 is TGTGCCAGCTCACTGAAAAGTGAGAACAATGAGCAGTTCTTC. Translating it yields CASSLKSENNEQFF.

This clonotype was picked up many times. This chain connects TRBV2 to TRBJ1-1, with TRBD1 identical over 7 bases. Trimming at V came to 2 bases and at J to 0 bases, leaving 3 bases not matched to a gene. CDR3 length: 15 amino acids. Germline V gives CDR1 SNHLY, CDR2 FYNNEI. CDR3: CASSELQGLNTEAFF. The CDR3 coding sequence is TGTGCCAGCAGTGAATTACAGGGGCTGAACACTGAAGCTTTCTTT. The full variable domain, completed using reference TRBV2 and TRBJ1-1, is EPEVTQTPSHQVTQMGQEVILRCVPISNHLYFYWYRQILGQKVEFLVSFYNNEISEKSEIFDDQFSVERPDGSNFTLKIRSTKLEDSAMYFCASSELQGLNTEAFFGQGTRLTVV.

This clonotype was seen ten or more times. The chain recombines TRBV18 with TRBJ1-1; D unresolved. The germline V gene has CDR1 KGHSH and CDR2 LQKENI. Trimming removed 1 base at V and 0 bases at J, with 12 bases between. The CDR3 spans 16 residues. CDR3 in DNA: TGTGCCAGCTCACCACTGTCAGGCGCTATGAACACTGAAGCTTTCTTT. Translated, it gives CASSPLSGAMNTEAFF. Looking up the rest from reference TRBV18 and TRBJ1-1 gives the full variable domain: NAGVMQNPRHLVRRRGQEARLRCSPMKGHSHVYWYRQLPEEGLKFMVYLQKENIIDESGMPKERFSAEFPKEGPSILRIQQVVRGDSAAYFCASSPLSGAMNTEAFFGQGTRLTVV.

This clonotype was recorded at least ten times. J is TRBJ2-5 and V is TRBV4-1; 7 bases map to TRBD1. CDR1 is MGHRA and CDR2 is YSYEKL in the germline V gene. With V trimmed by 3 bases and J by 5 bases, 12 bases remained unmatched. This CDR3 comprises 16 residues. This CDR3 reads CASSQSDRVRVETQYF. In DNA form, the CDR3 reads TGCGCCAGCAGCCAGAGCGACAGGGTCCGGGTGGAGACCCAGTACTTC.

V usage is TRBV28 and J usage is TRBJ1-6; D uncertain. CDR1 and CDR2 (germline): MDHEN, SYDVKM. Trimming cost V 8 bases and J 9 bases, with 14 bases left between them. The CDR3 is 13 amino acids. CDR3 DNA: TGTGCCAGCCTGCCGTCGCGAGGTTCACCCCTCCACTTT. Translated, it gives CASLPSRGSPLHF.

As for this clonotype: This may be a read error: a much more frequent sequence differs by one nucleotide. The DNA for the CDR3 is TGTGCCAGTAGTATAGGCACCTTTCGGACTTTCTTT. It is translated as CASSIGTFRTFF. V and J are TRBV19 and TRBJ1-1; the D is unclear. Looked up from germline, CDR1 is LNHDA and CDR2 is SQIVND (reference sequence). The CDR3 spans 12 residues. Trimming took 1 base from V and 12 from J, leaving 12 bases between them. Variable domain in full (rest from reference TRBV19 and TRBJ1-1): DGGITQSPKYLFRKEGQNVTLSCEQNLNHDAMYWYRQDPGQGLRLIYYSQIVNDFQKGDIAEGYSVSREKKESFPLTVTSAQKNPTAFYLCASSIGTFRTFFGQGTRLTVV.

This clonotype was detected once. This chain connects TRBV18 to TRBJ2-7, with D perhaps assigned TRBD1 or TRBD2 (5 bases each). Trimming cost V 3 bases and J 6 bases, with 18 bases left between them. Germline CDR1 reads KGHSH; CDR2 reads LQKENI. The CDR3 totals 15 residues. The CDR3 DNA reads TGTGCCAGCTCACCTCCTATAGCAGGGAGTAGCGAGCAGTACTTC. It codes for CASSPPIAGSSEQYF. Variable domain in full (rest from reference TRBV18 and TRBJ2-7): NAGVMQNPRHLVRRRGQEARLRCSPMKGHSHVYWYRQLPEEGLKFMVYLQKENIIDESGMPKERFSAEFPKEGPSILRIQQVVRGDSAAYFCASSPPIAGSSEQYFGPGTRLTVT.

This clonotype was seen ten or more times. V usage is TRBV6-5 and J usage is TRBJ2-7; no firm D call. Trimming left V 4 bases short and J 2 bases short, with 12 bases between. The CDR3 consists of 14 residues. Germline assignment: CDR1 MNHEY and CDR2 SVGAGI. CDR3 nucleotides: TGTGCCAGCAGTTTAGTACGAGGAACCTACGAGCAGTACTTC. It codes for CASSLVRGTYEQYF.